This T cell receptor (beta chain) was obtained from a study of radiation and T cells in renal cell carcinoma. General observations from the study: In blood, top tumor clones expanded by 2 weeks, shrinking by 4.

Time point indicated: blood 2 weeks post-SBRT. Described treatment: 15 Gy SBRT to primary tumor, nephrectomy 4 weeks later. Regarding this clone: The antigen is unknown.

Assay: immunoSEQ multiplex PCR; the TCRdb copy retains only in-frame clones and omits some. The table has roughly 130,000 clones, more than 75% seen once; the top ten hold 4.5% to 7.5%. The CDR3 runs 16 residues. The V gene's germline CDR1 is LNHDA and CDR2 SQIVND (reference sequence). Trimming stripped 7 bases from V and 6 bases from J, with 19 bases between. The gene calls are TRBV19 and TRBJ1-6; D is undetermined. The sequence was obtained from a woman aged 65 to 85 with renal cell carcinoma. This specimen was blood, taken from a patient whose treatment included radiotherapy and nephrectomy. CDR3 sequence (DNA): TGTGCCAGTACCCGGACGGCCGCCTTGGGTAATTCACCCCTCCACTTT. As protein: CASTRTAALGNSPLHF.